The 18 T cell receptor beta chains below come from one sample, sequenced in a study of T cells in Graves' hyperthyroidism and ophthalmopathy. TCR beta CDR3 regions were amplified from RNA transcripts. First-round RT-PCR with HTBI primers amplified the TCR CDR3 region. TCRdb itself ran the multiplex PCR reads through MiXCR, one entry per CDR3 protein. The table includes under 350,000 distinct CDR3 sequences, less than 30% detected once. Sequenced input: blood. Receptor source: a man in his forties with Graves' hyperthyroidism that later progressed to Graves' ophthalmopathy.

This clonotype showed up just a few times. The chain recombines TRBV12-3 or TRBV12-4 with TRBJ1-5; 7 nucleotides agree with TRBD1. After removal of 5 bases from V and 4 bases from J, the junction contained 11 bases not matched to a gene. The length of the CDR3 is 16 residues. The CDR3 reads CASSPKFRTGNQPQHF. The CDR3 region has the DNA TGTGCCAGCAGTCCGAAGTTTCGGACAGGAAATCAGCCCCAGCATTTT.

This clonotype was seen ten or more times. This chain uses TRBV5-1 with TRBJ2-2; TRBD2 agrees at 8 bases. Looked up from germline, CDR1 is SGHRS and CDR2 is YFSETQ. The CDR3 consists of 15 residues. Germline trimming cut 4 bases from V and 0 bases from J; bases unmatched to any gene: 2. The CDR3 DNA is TGCGCCAGCAGCAATAGCGGGGCGAACACCGGGGAGCTGTTTTTT. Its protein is CASSNSGANTGELFF.

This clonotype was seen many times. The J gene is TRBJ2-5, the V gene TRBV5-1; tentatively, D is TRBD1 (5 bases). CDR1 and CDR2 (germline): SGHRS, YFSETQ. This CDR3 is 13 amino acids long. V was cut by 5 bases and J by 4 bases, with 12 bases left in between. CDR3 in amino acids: CASRPQAAETQYF. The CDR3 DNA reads TGCGCCAGCAGGCCACAGGCTGCAGAGACCCAGTACTTC.

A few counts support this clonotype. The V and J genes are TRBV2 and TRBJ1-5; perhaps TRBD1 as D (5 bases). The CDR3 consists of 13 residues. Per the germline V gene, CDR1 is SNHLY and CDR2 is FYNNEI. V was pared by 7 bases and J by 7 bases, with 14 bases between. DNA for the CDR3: TGTGCCAGCAAGGAGGGGTCTGGCCAGCCCCAGCATTTT. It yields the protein CASKEGSGQPQHF.

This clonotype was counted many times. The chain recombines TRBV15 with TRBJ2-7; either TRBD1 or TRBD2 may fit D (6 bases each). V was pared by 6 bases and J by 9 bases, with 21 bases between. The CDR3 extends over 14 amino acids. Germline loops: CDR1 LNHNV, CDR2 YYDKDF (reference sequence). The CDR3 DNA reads TGTGCCACCAGTAGGAGGGACACCCACGGGGGGCAGTACTTC. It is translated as CATSRRDTHGGQYF. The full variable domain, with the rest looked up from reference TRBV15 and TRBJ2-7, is DAMVIQNPRYQVTQFGKPVTLSCSQTLNHNVMYWYQQKSSQAPKLLFHYYDKDFNNEADTPDNFQSRRPNTSFCFLDIRSPGLGDTAMYLCATSRRDTHGGQYFGPGTRLTVT.

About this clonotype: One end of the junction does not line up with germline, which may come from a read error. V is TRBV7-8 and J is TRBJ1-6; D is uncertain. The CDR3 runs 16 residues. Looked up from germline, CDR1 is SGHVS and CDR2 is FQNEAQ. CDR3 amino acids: CASSYEGPAHNAPLHF. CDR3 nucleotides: TGTGCCAGCAGCTACGAAGGACCGGCTCATAATGCACCCCTCCACTTT.

This CDR3 reads CASTGSQETQYF. The CDR3 coding sequence is TGTGCCAGCACAGGGAGTCAAGAGACCCAGTACTTC. The V and J genes are TRBV6-2 or TRBV6-3 and TRBJ2-5, with D possibly being TRBD1 or TRBD2 (5 bases each). V was clipped by 7 bases and J by 2 bases, with 8 bases between them. Germline CDR1 MNHEY, CDR2 SVGEGT. CDR3 size: 12 residues.

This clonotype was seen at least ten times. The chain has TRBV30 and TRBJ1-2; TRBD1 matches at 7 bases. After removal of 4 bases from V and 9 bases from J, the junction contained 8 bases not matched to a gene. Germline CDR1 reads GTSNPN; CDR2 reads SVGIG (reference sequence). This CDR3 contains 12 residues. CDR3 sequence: CAWNIQGISYTF. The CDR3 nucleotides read TGTGCCTGGAATATACAGGGGATAAGCTACACCTTC.

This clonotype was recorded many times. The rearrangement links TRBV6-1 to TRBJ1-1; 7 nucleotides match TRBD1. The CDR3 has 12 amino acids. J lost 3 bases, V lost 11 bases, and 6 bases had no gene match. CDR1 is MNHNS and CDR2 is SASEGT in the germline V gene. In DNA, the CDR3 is TGTGCCTCTCAGGGGGGATACACTGAAGCTTTCTTT. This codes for CASQGGYTEAFF.

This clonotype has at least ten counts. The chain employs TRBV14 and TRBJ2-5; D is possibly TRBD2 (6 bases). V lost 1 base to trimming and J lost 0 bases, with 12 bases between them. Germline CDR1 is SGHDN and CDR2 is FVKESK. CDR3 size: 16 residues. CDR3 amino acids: CASSQGIGTYQETQYF. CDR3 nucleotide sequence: TGTGCCAGCAGCCAAGGAATCGGGACTTACCAAGAGACCCAGTACTTC. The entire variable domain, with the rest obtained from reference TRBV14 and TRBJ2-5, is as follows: EAGVTQFPSHSVIEKGQTVTLRCDPISGHDNLYWYRRVMGKEIKFLLHFVKESKQDESGMPNNRFLAERTGGTYSTLKVQPAELEDSGVYFCASSQGIGTYQETQYFGPGTRLLVL.

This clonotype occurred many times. The CDR3 sequence is CAAPLSGRAFLVYEQYF. For the CDR3, the DNA is TGTGCCGCGCCACTAAGCGGGAGGGCCTTTTTAGTCTACGAGCAGTACTTC. The chain employs TRBV6-4 and TRBJ2-7, with 10 bases lining up with TRBD2. CDR3 size: 17 residues. Trimming removed 11 bases from V and 3 bases from J; junction bases left unmatched: 19. Germline assignment: CDR1 MRHNA and CDR2 SNTAGT.

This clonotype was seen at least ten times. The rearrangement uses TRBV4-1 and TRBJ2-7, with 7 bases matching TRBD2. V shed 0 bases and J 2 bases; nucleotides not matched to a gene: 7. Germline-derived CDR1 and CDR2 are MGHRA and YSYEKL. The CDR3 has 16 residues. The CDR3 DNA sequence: TGCGCCAGCAGCCAAGACGCTAGCGGAATTACCTACGAGCAGTACTTC. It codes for CASSQDASGITYEQYF.

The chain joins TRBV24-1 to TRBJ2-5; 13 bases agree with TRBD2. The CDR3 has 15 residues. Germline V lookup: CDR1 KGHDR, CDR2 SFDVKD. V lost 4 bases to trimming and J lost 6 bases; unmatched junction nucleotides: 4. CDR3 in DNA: TGTGCCACCAGTGACTGGACTAGCGGGAGACAGACCCAGTACTTC. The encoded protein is CATSDWTSGRQTQYF.

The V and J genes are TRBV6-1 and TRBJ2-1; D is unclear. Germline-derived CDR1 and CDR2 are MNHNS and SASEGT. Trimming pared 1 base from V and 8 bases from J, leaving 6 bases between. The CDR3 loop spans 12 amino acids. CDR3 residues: CASSEVGYEQFF. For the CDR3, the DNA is TGTGCCAGCAGTGAAGTGGGGTATGAGCAGTTCTTC.

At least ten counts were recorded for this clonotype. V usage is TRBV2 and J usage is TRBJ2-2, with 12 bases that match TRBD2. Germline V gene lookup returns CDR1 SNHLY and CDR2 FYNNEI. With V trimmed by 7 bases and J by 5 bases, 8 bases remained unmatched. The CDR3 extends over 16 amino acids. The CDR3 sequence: CASNSGLAGATGELFF. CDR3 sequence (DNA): TGTGCCAGCAATTCGGGACTAGCGGGTGCGACCGGGGAGCTGTTTTTT.

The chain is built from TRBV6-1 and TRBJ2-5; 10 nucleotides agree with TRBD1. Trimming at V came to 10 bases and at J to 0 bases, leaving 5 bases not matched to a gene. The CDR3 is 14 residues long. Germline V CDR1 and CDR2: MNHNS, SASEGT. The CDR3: CATPGQGNQETQYF. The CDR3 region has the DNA TGTGCCACCCCGGGACAGGGGAACCAAGAGACCCAGTACTTC.

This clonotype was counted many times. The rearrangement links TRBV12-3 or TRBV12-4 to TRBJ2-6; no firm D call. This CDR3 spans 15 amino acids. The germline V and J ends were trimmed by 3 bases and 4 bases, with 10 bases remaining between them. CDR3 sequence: CASSFTPTGANVLTF. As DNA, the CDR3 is TGTGCCAGCAGTTTTACTCCTACGGGGGCCAACGTCCTGACTTTC.

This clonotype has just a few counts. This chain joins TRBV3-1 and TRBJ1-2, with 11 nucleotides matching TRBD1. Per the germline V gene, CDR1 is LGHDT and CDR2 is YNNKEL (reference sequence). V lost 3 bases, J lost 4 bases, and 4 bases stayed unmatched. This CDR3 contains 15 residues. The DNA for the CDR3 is TGTGCCAGCAGCCACCGGACAGGGGGCGGCTATGGCTACACCTTC. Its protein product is CASSHRTGGGYGYTF.